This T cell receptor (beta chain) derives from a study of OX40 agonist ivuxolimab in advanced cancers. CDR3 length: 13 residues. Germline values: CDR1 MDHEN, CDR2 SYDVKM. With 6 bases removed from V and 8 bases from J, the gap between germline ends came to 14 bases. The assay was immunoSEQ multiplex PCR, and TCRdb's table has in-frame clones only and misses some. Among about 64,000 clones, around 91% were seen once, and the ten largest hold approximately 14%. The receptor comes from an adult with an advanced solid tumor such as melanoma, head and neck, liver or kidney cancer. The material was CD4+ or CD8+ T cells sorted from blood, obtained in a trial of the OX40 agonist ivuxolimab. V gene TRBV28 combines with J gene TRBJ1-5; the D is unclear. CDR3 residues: CASRGTQAEPQHF. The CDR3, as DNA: TGTGCCAGCAGAGGAACCCAGGCAGAGCCCCAGCATTTT.